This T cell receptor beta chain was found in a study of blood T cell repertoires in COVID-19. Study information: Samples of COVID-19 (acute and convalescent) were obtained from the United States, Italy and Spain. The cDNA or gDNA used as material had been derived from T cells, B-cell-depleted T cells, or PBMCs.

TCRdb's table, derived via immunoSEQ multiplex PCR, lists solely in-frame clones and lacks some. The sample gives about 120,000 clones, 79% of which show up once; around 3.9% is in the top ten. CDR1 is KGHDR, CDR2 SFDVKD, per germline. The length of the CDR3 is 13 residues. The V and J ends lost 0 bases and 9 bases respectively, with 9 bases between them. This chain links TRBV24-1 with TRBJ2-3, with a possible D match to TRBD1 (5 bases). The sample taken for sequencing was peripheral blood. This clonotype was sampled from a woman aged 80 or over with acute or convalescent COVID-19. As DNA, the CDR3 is TGTGCCACCAGTGATTTGCAGGGTGGCACGCAGTATTTT. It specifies CATSDLQGGTQYF.